This is a list of T cell receptor beta chains from one sample in a study of beta chain features in type 1 diabetes. Measured with immunoSEQ multiplex PCR; TCRdb has only the in-frame clones, and not every one. Of 150,000 to 200,000 clones listed, about 9.8% are singletons. The specimen was central memory CD4+ T cells from blood. These receptors originate from a woman aged 18-29 years in good health. The CDR3 runs from the conserved cysteine through the conserved F or W. The D gene is left open where the match is weak. Clone size appears in some rows only: once, few, many, or a class for an expanded clone.

abundance,d_gene,j_gene,v_gene,CDR3nt,CDR3aa
few,TRBD1,TRBJ1-2,TRBV11-3,TGTGCCAGCAGCCAGGGGGCCGGGCCTCTGGGCTATGGCTACACCTTC,CASSQGAGPLGYGYTF
few,.,TRBJ1-2,TRBV11-2,TGTGCCAGCAGCGCATCCCGGGTAGGCTACACCTTC,CASSASRVGYTF
.,.,TRBJ1-1,TRBV7-9,TGTGCCAGCAGCCCCCGGGTCACTGAAGCTTTCTTT,CASSPRVTEAFF
few,TRBD2,TRBJ2-3,TRBV11-2,TGTGCCAGCAGCCCCGGGACTAGCGGGAGGGGAGATACGCAGTATTTT,CASSPGTSGRGDTQYF
few,TRBD2,TRBJ2-3,TRBV14,TGTGCCAGCAGCCCAAGCACTAGCGGGAGGACAGATACGCAGTATTTT,CASSPSTSGRTDTQYF
.,TRBD2,TRBJ2-1,TRBV6-6,TGTGCCAGCAGTTACTCTCGCGGGGAGGGGGAGCAGTTCTTC,CASSYSRGEGEQFF
.,TRBD1,TRBJ2-7,TRBV5-1,TGCGCCAGCAGCTGGAACAGGGGGCAAAAAGAGCAGTACTTC,CASSWNRGQKEQYF
.,TRBD1,TRBJ1-5,TRBV15,TGTGCCACCAGCCCGGAGGGGGCTAGGCAGCCCCAGCATTTT,CATSPEGARQPQHF
few,.,TRBJ1-5,TRBV10-3,TGTGCCACCAGCTCCACAGGAACCAATCAGCCCCAGCATTTT,CATSSTGTNQPQHF
.,TRBD2,TRBJ2-5,TRBV4-1,TGCGCCAGCAGCCAAGGACCTCTAGCGGGAAAAGAGACCCAGTACTTC,CASSQGPLAGKETQYF
few,TRBD1,TRBJ1-1,TRBV7-9,TGTGCCAGCAGCTTGCGGGGCAGACAGGGAAACACTGAAGCTTTCTTT,CASSLRGRQGNTEAFF
.,.,TRBJ2-5,TRBV5-1,TGCGCCAGCAGCCCTACAGTTGCAGCCCCCCAAGAGACCCAGTACTTC,CASSPTVAAPQETQYF
few,TRBD2,TRBJ2-3,TRBV7-2,TGTGCCAGCAGCGGGGCGGGGGGGAGAACAGATACGCAGTATTTT,CASSGAGGRTDTQYF
few,TRBD2,TRBJ2-1,TRBV7-2,TGTGCCAGCAGCGACCATACTAGCGGGGGGTTCAATGAGCAGTTCTTC,CASSDHTSGGFNEQFF
few,TRBD1,TRBJ2-5,TRBV9,TGTGCCAGCAGCCCGGACAGGGGATTTGAGACCCAGTACTTC,CASSPDRGFETQYF
few,TRBD2,TRBJ2-7,TRBV7-2,TGTGCCAGCAGCTTACCGTGGCGGGAGGAAAGGCAGTACTTC,CASSLPWREERQYF
.,TRBD2,TRBJ2-5,TRBV30,TGTGCCTGGAGGGCAGGGACTAGCGGGGCTCAAGAGACCCAGTACTTC,CAWRAGTSGAQETQYF
few,TRBD2,TRBJ2-7,TRBV18,TGTGCCAGCTCACCAGTCGCGGGAGAATATGAGCAGTACTTC,CASSPVAGEYEQYF
few,TRBD1,TRBJ2-1,TRBV7-9,TGTGCCAGCAGCCTAACCGGGACAGAGCTCTACAATGAGCAGTTCTTC,CASSLTGTELYNEQFF
few,.,TRBJ2-7,TRBV30,TGTGCCTGGAGTAGACTTCTTGGAGAGCAGTACTTC,CAWSRLLGEQYF
few,.,TRBJ1-2,TRBV10-3,TGTGCCATCAGTGAGCAGGGAAGTCATGGCTACACCTTC,CAISEQGSHGYTF
.,.,TRBJ2-2,TRBV7-9,TGTGCCAGCAGCTTATCATCCTCCAGTAAAATCACCGGGGAGCTGTTTTTT,CASSLSSSSKITGELFF
.,.,TRBJ1-1,TRBV4-1,TGCGCCAGCAGCCCGACAAGCCTAAGGCGGAACACTGAAGCTTTCTTT,CASSPTSLRRNTEAFF
.,.,TRBJ2-1,TRBV7-2,TGTGCCAGCAGCCCCAGTATTGAGCAGTTCTTC,CASSPSIEQFF
few,.,TRBJ1-6,TRBV5-1,TGCGCCAGCAGCTTGGATTCCCCTCGGAATTCACCCCTCCACTTT,CASSLDSPRNSPLHF
few,.,TRBJ2-5,TRBV2,TGTGCCAGCAGTGGAGAAGTTATTCTATACTTC,CASSGEVILYF
few,TRBD1,TRBJ1-2,TRBV6-6,TGTGCCAGCAGTTCGGGACAGAACAGGGGCTACACCTTC,CASSSGQNRGYTF
few,.,TRBJ1-5,TRBV5-1,TGCGCCAGCAGCTTGGGATTCGGGGGAAATCAGCCCCAGCATTTT,CASSLGFGGNQPQHF
.,TRBD1,TRBJ2-7,TRBV2,TGTGCCAGCAGGGTGGAGGGACAGGGGGCTCAGTACTTC,CASRVEGQGAQYF
.,.,TRBJ1-5,TRBV2,TGTGCCGGCAACGGTGTTGTGTCAGGCCAGCCCCAGCATTTT,CAGNGVVSGQPQHF
few,.,TRBJ1-1,TRBV25-1,TGTGCCAGCACGGACAGCCTGAACACTGAAGCTTTCTTT,CASTDSLNTEAFF
few,TRBD1,TRBJ1-4,TRBV30,TGTGCCTGGAGTGAAGGACAGGGGGAGGGTGAAAAACTGTTTTTT,CAWSEGQGEGEKLFF
.,.,TRBJ1-3,TRBV7-9,TGTGCCAGCAGCAAAGGCGTGGGGCCCTCTGGAAACACCATATATTTT,CASSKGVGPSGNTIYF
few,TRBD1,TRBJ2-6,TRBV9,TGTGCCAGCAGCGCGTCATCGGGACAGGGGGCGCAGGGGGCCAACGTCCTGACTTTC,CASSASSGQGAQGANVLTF
few,TRBD2,TRBJ2-1,TRBV4-1,TGCGCCAGCAGCCAGTCCCCAGCGGGGGGCTACAATGAGCAGTTCTTC,CASSQSPAGGYNEQFF
.,.,TRBJ2-7,TRBV29-1,TGCAGCGTTGAAGATCGCTACGAGCAGTACTTC,CSVEDRYEQYF
few,TRBD1,TRBJ2-7,TRBV4-2,TGTGCCAGCAGCCAAGGGGGACAGGGGGTCAACGAGCAGTACTTC,CASSQGGQGVNEQYF
few,.,TRBJ1-5,TRBV7-2,TGTGCCAGCAGCTTAGCAGAGGGCCCCCCGACCCAGCATTTT,CASSLAEGPPTQHF
.,TRBD1,TRBJ1-2,TRBV7-2,TGTGCCAGCAGCTTAGGTGGGACAGACTATGGCTACACCTTC,CASSLGGTDYGYTF
few,TRBD1,TRBJ1-4,TRBV29-1,TGCAGCGAGGCCCGGGACAGGGGGGATGAAAAACTGTTTTTT,CSEARDRGDEKLFF
few,.,TRBJ1-1,TRBV30,TGTGCCTGGAGTGTTCAGGGCGGTGAAGCTTTCTTT,CAWSVQGGEAFF
.,TRBD1,TRBJ1-6,TRBV6-4,TGTGCCAGCAGCACGACAGGGGCCAATTCACCCCTCCACTTT,CASSTTGANSPLHF
.,TRBD1,TRBJ1-6,TRBV9,TGTGCCAGCAGCGTAGGGGGGACAGATAATTCACCCCTCCACTTT,CASSVGGTDNSPLHF
few,TRBD1,TRBJ2-1,TRBV5-5,TGTGCCAGCAGCTGGACAGGGGTTGAGTTCTTC,CASSWTGVEFF
.,TRBD2,TRBJ2-5,TRBV7-8,TGTGCCAGCAGCTCGTTACTAGCGGGGGGGAGTGAGACCCAGTACTTC,CASSSLLAGGSETQYF
few,TRBD1,TRBJ1-1,TRBV9,TGTGCCAGCAGCTTAGGGACAGGGGGCTCTGAAGCTTTCTTT,CASSLGTGGSEAFF
few,TRBD1,TRBJ1-2,TRBV28,TGTGCCAGCAGTCCGACGAGGGGGCCTGGCTACACCTTC,CASSPTRGPGYTF